Each of the 14 T cell receptor beta chains below was sequenced from the same sample in a study of shared clonotypes between healthy human individuals. CD8 cells classed as naive were CD45RO-negative and positively selected for CCR7, excluding terminally differentiated effector memory CD45RA+ cells. Sequenced by immunoSEQ multiplex PCR; TCRdb stores in-frame clones only, minus some. This table holds millions of clones, just under 95% found once. Sequencing was performed on naive CD8+ T cells sorted from blood. The source of these receptors is a man between 18 and 35 years old in good health.

This chain uses TRBV28 with TRBJ2-7, with 8 bases lining up with TRBD1. Germline V lookup: CDR1 MDHEN, CDR2 SYDVKM. This CDR3 spans 16 amino acids. Unmatched junction bases numbered 15, after V lost 6 bases and J lost 5 bases. This CDR3 is CASSLRPWGQDNEQYF. The CDR3 DNA follows: TGTGCCAGCAGCCTACGACCCTGGGGACAGGATAACGAGCAGTACTTC.

The J gene is TRBJ2-2, the V gene TRBV11-2, with 9 bases lining up with TRBD1. Germline CDR1 and CDR2: SGHAT and FQNNGV. CDR3 length: 17 residues. The junction had 11 bases not matched to a gene; V was cut back by 1 base and J by 8 bases. CDR3 in amino acids: CASSLGPGTGTMGELFF. The CDR3 coding sequence is TGTGCCAGCAGCTTAGGTCCCGGGACAGGGACTATGGGGGAGCTGTTTTTT.

This chain joins TRBV13 and TRBJ2-7; 13 bases match TRBD2. The CDR3 covers 17 residues. V lost 5 bases and J lost 5; bases outside the gene matches: 12. From germline, CDR1 is PRHDT and CDR2 FYEKMQ (reference sequence). CDR3 amino acids: CASSADAGLAGSHEQYF. The CDR3 DNA sequence: TGTGCCAGCAGCGCGGACGCGGGACTAGCGGGATCTCACGAGCAGTACTTC.

The rearrangement links TRBV7-9 to TRBJ1-2; D is uncertain. The germline CDR1 and CDR2 sequences are SEHNR and FQNEAQ (reference sequence). The CDR3 covers 15 residues. V lost 5 bases, J lost 2 bases, and 15 bases lay in between. The CDR3 loop is CASSPPLTGNYGYTF. The CDR3 DNA sequence: TGTGCCAGCAGCCCTCCCCTGACTGGGAACTATGGCTACACCTTC.

The table lists this clone with a count of one. The chain carries TRBV27 and TRBJ2-5; D is undetermined. The germline CDR1 and CDR2 sequences are MNHEY and SMNVEV (reference sequence). V lost 3 bases to trimming and J lost 4 bases, with 18 bases between them. The CDR3 spans 16 residues. The CDR3 loop reads CASSLSFDLGPETQYF. CDR3 DNA sequence: TGTGCCAGCAGTTTGTCGTTCGACCTCGGACCAGAGACCCAGTACTTC.

The rearrangement uses TRBV19 and TRBJ2-5; unclear D gene. CDR1 LNHDA and CDR2 SQIVND come from the germline V gene (reference sequence). There are 15 residues in the CDR3. V lost 10 bases to trimming and J lost 5 bases, with 23 bases between them. The CDR3 spells CATSVRLQERETQYF. Written as DNA, the CDR3 is TGTGCCACCTCCGTTAGGTTGCAGGAAAGGGAGACCCAGTACTTC.

Concerning this clone: Other DNA sequences of this sample code for an identical CDR3. This chain connects TRBV4-1 to TRBJ1-3; D may be TRBD1 (5 bases). The CDR3 spans 15 residues. Trimming removed 0 bases at V and 3 bases at J, with 9 bases between. Per the germline V gene, CDR1 is MGHRA and CDR2 is YSYEKL. In nucleotides, the CDR3 is TGCGCCAGCAGCCAAGACAAGGGGTATGGAAACACCATATATTTT. This sequence encodes CASSQDKGYGNTIYF.

The chain joins TRBV6-1 to TRBJ1-2; D unclear. The germline V and J ends were trimmed by 11 bases and 2 bases, with 9 bases remaining between them. This CDR3 spans 11 amino acids. Germline values: CDR1 MNHNS, CDR2 SASEGT. CDR3 protein: CASGENYGYTF. In DNA, the CDR3 is TGTGCCTCAGGAGAGAACTATGGCTACACCTTC.

This chain uses TRBV7-9 with TRBJ1-1; 9 positions match TRBD1. Germline CDR1 SEHNR, CDR2 FQNEAQ (reference sequence). J was trimmed by 3 bases and V by 5 bases; bases with no gene match: 4. This CDR3 contains 14 residues. CDR3 region: CASSVTGGYTEAFF. The DNA of the CDR3 is TGTGCCAGCAGCGTCACAGGGGGCTACACTGAAGCTTTCTTT.

As regards this clone: The same CDR3 also results from other DNA sequences found in this sample. The V and J genes are TRBV27 and TRBJ2-1; D possibly corresponds to TRBD2 (6 bases). V was pared by 4 bases and J by 2 bases, with 9 bases between. This CDR3 is 14 amino acids long. CDR1 and CDR2 (germline): MNHEY, SMNVEV (reference sequence). The CDR3 region is CASSSGGTYNEQFF. The DNA for the CDR3 is TGTGCCAGCAGTTCCGGAGGGACCTACAATGAGCAGTTCTTC.

In the case of this clone: Other nucleotide sequences from this sample produce the same CDR3. The chain links TRBV5-4 to TRBJ2-5; 10 nucleotides align to TRBD2. With V trimmed by 5 bases and J by 5 bases, 3 bases remained unmatched. The germline gives CDR1 SGHNT, CDR2 YYREEE (reference sequence). There are 13 residues in the CDR3. The CDR3 nucleotides read TGTGCCAGCAGTCGGACTAGCGGTGAGACCCAGTACTTC. Its translation: CASSRTSGETQYF.

A word on this clone: This CDR3 is also generated by other DNA sequences in the sample. The chain uses TRBV4-1 and TRBJ1-1; 9 positions match TRBD1. The CDR3 extends over 14 amino acids. Germline values: CDR1 MGHRA, CDR2 YSYEKL. The V gene end was trimmed by 4 bases and the J gene end by 1 base; junction bases not matched to a gene: 1. CDR3 sequence reads: CASSLTGGNTEAFF. The CDR3 DNA sequence: TGCGCCAGCAGCCTGACAGGGGGGAACACTGAAGCTTTCTTT.

Regarding this clone: Other DNA variants within this sample encode the same CDR3. The CDR3 DNA reads as TGCAGTGCTTCGCAAGAGACCCAGTACTTC. Protein product: CSASQETQYF. The rearrangement joins TRBV20-1 to TRBJ2-5; D unresolved. With 5 bases removed from V and 2 bases from J, the gap between germline ends came to 3 bases. Germline V gene sequence: CDR1 DFQATT, CDR2 SNEGSKA (reference sequence). The CDR3 consists of 10 residues.

The chain uses TRBV13 and TRBJ2-3; D possibly corresponds to TRBD1 (6 bases). Trimming left V 5 bases short and J 2 bases short, with 11 bases between. Germline V lookup: CDR1 PRHDT, CDR2 FYEKMQ (reference sequence). This CDR3 is built from 14 residues. The chain's CDR3 is CASSLRTDTDTQYF. CDR3 in DNA: TGTGCCAGCAGCCTCCGGACAGACACAGATACGCAGTATTTT.